A single TCR beta chain is shown here with its context. The antigen is not known. Mismatch with germline at one junction end may stem from a read error. The time point was: persistent/refractory GD, antithyroid drugs over 5 years with positive TRAb. The TCR library was prepared using RNA isolated from PBMCs. This entry comes from a study of regulatory T cells in long-lasting Graves disease. Study results and caveats: Patients with persistent disease showed a bias toward TRBV28, TRBJ1-2 and TRBJ2-5.

Arm-PCR of CDR3 regions and iRepertoire HTBI primers were the basis on which TCR beta libraries were built. TCRdb processed the multiplex PCR reads anew with MiXCR; each CDR3 protein has one entry. The sample records roughly 300,000 distinct CDR3 sequences, less than 20% being singletons. This CDR3 comprises 13 residues. Germline V lookup: CDR1 SGHVS, CDR2 FQNEAQ. Sequencing used peripheral blood mononuclear cells (PBMCs), obtained when the disease was refractory, from a patient treated with antithyroid drugs. The V gene is TRBV7-8, the J gene TRBJ1-2, with TRBD1 matching over 7 bases. The receptor was derived from a female donor with Graves disease. CDR3 loop: CASSSRGGYGYIF. CDR3 nucleotide sequence: TGTGCCAGCAGCTCCAGGGGGGGCTATGGCTACATCTTC.